The present T cell receptor (beta chain) was sequenced within a study of cytomegalovirus exposure and HLA in healthy donors. As for this clone: The sample holds other DNA sequences that translate to the same CDR3.

With 60 Vbeta and 13 Jbeta primers, the PCR was carried out. Only in-frame clones appear in the TCRdb table, and some are missing; sequencing was by immunoSEQ multiplex PCR. The table counts 150,000 or so clones; 1% to 1.5% lies in the top ten. V was shortened by 2 bases and J by 0 bases, with 14 bases between the two germline ends. CDR1 is SEHNR and CDR2 is FQNEAQ in the germline V gene (reference sequence). The CDR3 consists of 18 residues. V and J are TRBV7-9 and TRBJ1-6, with a possible D match to TRBD1 (6 bases). The receptor's source is a woman in her sixties in good health and CMV-seronegative. Source material: PBMCs. As DNA, the CDR3 is TGTGCCAGCAGCTTAAGGGTAGGGGGATACTCCTATAATTCACCCCTCCACTTT. It is translated as CASSLRVGGYSYNSPLHF.